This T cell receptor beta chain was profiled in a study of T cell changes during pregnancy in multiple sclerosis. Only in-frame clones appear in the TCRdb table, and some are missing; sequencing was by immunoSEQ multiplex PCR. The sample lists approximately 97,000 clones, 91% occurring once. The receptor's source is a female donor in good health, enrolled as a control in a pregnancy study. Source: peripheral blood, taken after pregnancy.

CDR3 in amino acids: CASSSTGTSGGAKDTQYF. CDR3 nucleotides: TGTGCCAGCAGTAGTACCGGGACTAGCGGGGGGGCCAAGGATACGCAGTATTTT. The rearrangement joins TRBV7-6 to TRBJ2-3; 16 nucleotides match TRBD2. Germline values: CDR1 SGHVS, CDR2 FNYEAQ. There are 18 residues in the CDR3. With V trimmed by 6 bases and J by 6 bases, 12 bases remained unmatched.